These T cell receptor beta chains were read from a single sample in a study of OX40 agonist ivuxolimab in advanced cancers. Libraries were prepared by immunoSEQ multiplex PCR; TCRdb keeps only in-frame clonotypes and omits some of them. The table includes approximately 65,000 clones, roughly 80% detected once. This specimen consisted of CD4+ or CD8+ T cells sorted from blood, obtained in a trial of the OX40 agonist ivuxolimab. These receptors all stem from an adult with an advanced solid tumor such as melanoma, head and neck, liver or kidney cancer. Both conserved end residues are part of each CDR3. The order of the fields is clone size, D gene, V gene, J gene, CDR3 protein, CDR3 DNA. The D gene is left open where the match is weak. The size of a clone is reported for some rows only, either as once, few or many, or as a class for expanded clones.

once	-	TRBV7-3	TRBJ2-5	CASSLMGTGLETQYF	TGTGCCAGCAGCTTAATGGGTACAGGGTTAGAGACCCAGTACTTC
-	TRBD1	TRBV7-9	TRBJ2-5	CASSLMGQQPYF	TGTGCCAGCAGCTTAATGGGACAGCAACCGTACTTC
-	-	TRBV7-3	TRBJ1-4	CASSLGSYPTNEKLFF	TGTGCCAGCAGCTTAGGCAGCTATCCAACTAATGAAAAACTGTTTTTT
once	TRBD2	TRBV7-2	TRBJ2-3	CASSARLAGGRGTDTQYF	TGTGCCAGCAGCGCGAGACTAGCGGGAGGGCGGGGCACAGATACGCAGTATTTT
-	-	TRBV5-4	TRBJ2-5	CASSLEGPLTTQYF	TGTGCCAGCAGCTTGGAGGGCCCTTTGACGACCCAGTACTTC
-	-	TRBV14	TRBJ1-5	CASSPGGGNQPQHF	TGTGCCAGCAGCCCTGGGGGTGGCAATCAGCCCCAGCATTTT
-	-	TRBV4-1	TRBJ2-7	CASQHKIGGYEQYF	TGCGCCAGCCAGCACAAAATCGGCGGCTACGAGCAGTACTTC
-	-	TRBV18	TRBJ1-5	CASSPQISNQPQHF	TGTGCCAGCTCGCCCCAGATAAGCAATCAGCCCCAGCATTTT
-	TRBD1	TRBV28	TRBJ1-1	CASSYLGQGARTEAFF	TGTGCCAGCAGTTACCTCGGACAGGGGGCTAGGACTGAAGCTTTCTTT
-	TRBD2	TRBV2	TRBJ2-5	CASRRGGGETQYF	TGTGCCAGCAGGCGCGGGGGGGGAGAGACCCAGTACTTC
-	TRBD2	TRBV7-7	TRBJ2-2	CASSLDASGSGTGELFF	TGTGCCAGCAGCTTAGATGCTAGCGGGAGTGGCACCGGGGAGCTGTTTTTT
-	-	TRBV10-3	TRBJ1-2	CAISEGQYSNYGYTF	TGTGCCATCAGCGAAGGACAGTACTCTAACTATGGCTACACCTTC
few	-	TRBV12-5	TRBJ2-1	CASGLPVGGGRVNEQFF	TGTGCTAGTGGTTTGCCTGTGGGAGGGGGTCGGGTCAATGAGCAGTTCTTC
once	-	TRBV11-2	TRBJ2-5	CASSLRDTSSSQTQYF	TGTGCCAGCAGCTTGAGGGACACAAGCTCCTCGCAGACCCAGTACTTC
-	TRBD1	TRBV30	TRBJ2-3	CAWRTGELDTQYF	TGTGCCTGGAGGACAGGGGAGTTAGATACGCAGTATTTT
-	TRBD1	TRBV9	TRBJ1-4	CASSTRDRGEKLFF	TGTGCCAGCAGCACCCGGGACAGGGGAGAAAAACTGTTTTTT
-	TRBD1	TRBV7-9	TRBJ1-1	CASSFRDRGRGSSAFF	TGTGCCAGCAGCTTCCGGGACAGGGGGCGAGGATCGTCCGCTTTCTTT
-	-	TRBV6-1	TRBJ1-2	CASSEARGPRRNYGYTF	TGTGCCAGCAGTGAAGCGCGAGGCCCCAGACGCAACTATGGCTACACCTTC
-	-	TRBV11-2	TRBJ2-2	CASSHNSGELFF	TGTGCCAGCAGCCACAACTCCGGGGAGCTGTTTTTT
-	-	TRBV27	TRBJ1-2	CASTSLRGQGYTF	TGTGCCAGCACTTCCTTACGGGGGCAGGGCTACACCTTC
-	-	TRBV13	TRBJ2-3	CASSLGGSADTQYF	TGTGCCAGCAGCTTAGGTGGGAGTGCAGATACGCAGTATTTT
-	TRBD2	TRBV5-1	TRBJ2-2	CASSEGTSNTGELFF	TGCGCCAGCAGCGAAGGGACTAGCAACACCGGGGAGCTGTTTTTT
medium-sized	TRBD1	TRBV2	TRBJ2-7	CATQGQEYYEQYF	TGTGCCACACAGGGACAGGAATACTACGAGCAGTACTTC
-	-	TRBV30	TRBJ2-7	CAWARNFAHEQYF	TGTGCCTGGGCTCGTAATTTCGCCCACGAGCAGTACTTC
few	TRBD1	TRBV4-3	TRBJ1-4	CASSQDLGTGGSTNEKLFF	TGCGCCAGCAGCCAAGATCTCGGGACAGGGGGGTCAACTAATGAAAAACTGTTTTTT
-	-	TRBV5-4	TRBJ1-5	CASSLAGGPQHF	TGTGCCAGCAGCTTGGCTGGGGGTCCCCAGCATTTT
-	-	TRBV19	TRBJ1-5	CATALTGSFTPQHF	TGTGCCACTGCACTGACAGGCTCGTTTACGCCCCAGCATTTT
-	-	TRBV29-1	TRBJ1-1	CSVGPGARSTEAFF	TGCAGCGTTGGACCAGGGGCGAGGAGCACTGAAGCTTTCTTT